These T cell receptor beta chains were read from a single sample in a study of T cells in Graves' hyperthyroidism and ophthalmopathy. Each CDR3 protein gets one entry after TCRdb re-called the multiplex PCR reads with MiXCR. Altogether hundreds of thousands of distinct CDR3 sequences are present, around 13% being singletons, with the ten largest covering almost 35%. The sequencing input was blood. The receptors come from a woman aged 40-49 years with Graves' ophthalmopathy. CDR3s include the opening cysteine and the closing phenylalanine or tryptophan. Fields, in order: D gene, V gene, clone size, J gene, CDR3 DNA, CDR3 protein. A D gene is named only where the DNA matches it firmly. The size entry is marked missing in some rows and otherwise reads once, few, many or a size class.

>TRBD1|TRBV25-1|few|TRBJ2-5
TGTGCCAGCAGTGCCCAGACAGGGTCCCAAGAGACCCAGTACTTC
CASSAQTGSQETQYF
>TRBD1|TRBV19|few|TRBJ1-1
TGTGCCAGTAGCCTGACAGGGTGGGCTGAAGCTTTCTTT
CASSLTGWAEAFF
>.|TRBV5-1|.|TRBJ2-2
TGCGCCAGCAGCTTTTCCCCCCCAACCGGGGAGCTGTTTTTT
CASSFSPPTGELFF
>.|TRBV7-2|many|TRBJ2-2
TGTGCCAGCTCCCAAGGGGTCACCGGGGAGCTGTTTTTT
CASSQGVTGELFF
>.|TRBV3-1|.|TRBJ2-1
TGTGCCAGCAGCCAAGTCGGGGCCTCGCTCTACAATGAGCAGTTCTTC
CASSQVGASLYNEQFF
>TRBD2|TRBV29-1|once|TRBJ2-1
TGCAGCGTCACTAGCGGGAGGAGGAATGAGCAGTTCTTC
CSVTSGRRNEQFF
>.|TRBV6-5|.|TRBJ2-1
TGTGCCCGCAGATACGAGACGAGCTCCTCCTACAATGAGCAGTTCTTC
CARRYETSSSYNEQFF
>.|TRBV14|few|TRBJ2-5
TGTGCCAGCAGCCAAGTAGGGCGAAGAGAGACCCAGTACTTC
CASSQVGRRETQYF
>TRBD1|TRBV6-1|.|TRBJ2-7
TGTGCCAGCAGGGTGACAGGGGGTTTCTACGAGCAGTACTTC
CASRVTGGFYEQYF
>.|TRBV7-3|.|TRBJ2-3
TGTGCCAGCAGTGAACAGGGTTCGAGCGCAGATACGCAGTATTTT
CASSEQGSSADTQYF
>.|TRBV2|many|TRBJ1-6
TGTGCCAGCAGTGAAGCAGGGCGGGGGGCGTCACCCCTCCACTTT
CASSEAGRGASPLHF
>TRBD1|TRBV13|many|TRBJ1-1
TGTGCCAGCAGCTTAGAACAGGGGGCAAGAGCTTTCTTT
CASSLEQGARAFF
>TRBD2|TRBV6-1|many|TRBJ2-6
TGTGCCAGCCATGGACTAGCGGGGCAAAACTCTGGGGCCAACGTCCTGACTTTC
CASHGLAGQNSGANVLTF
>.|TRBV20-1|many|TRBJ2-3
TGCAGTGCTAGTTTCCGGGAGCGTGTAATGACGCAGTATTTT
CSASFRERVMTQYF
>.|TRBV7-6|.|TRBJ1-2
TGTGCCAGCAGCCCGCTGAAGGGTAGAAGATGGAATGGCTACACCTTC
CASSPLKGRRWNGYTF
>TRBD2|TRBV5-4|.|TRBJ2-3
TGTGCCAGCAGCCCCTGGGTAGCGGGGGGGCCGTCTCCAGATACGCAGTATTTT
CASSPWVAGGPSPDTQYF
>TRBD2|TRBV7-8|many|TRBJ2-6
TGTGCCAGCAGCCATCCGACTAGCGCGAACTCTGGGGCCAACGTCCTGACTTTC
CASSHPTSANSGANVLTF
>TRBD2|TRBV28|many|TRBJ2-3
TGTGCCAGCAGCAGAGGACTAGCGGGGGGGGATACGCAGTATTTT
CASSRGLAGGDTQYF
>.|TRBV10-2|many|TRBJ1-1
TGCGCCACCGCCCCGGGGGCGAACACTGAAGCTTTCTTT
CATAPGANTEAFF
>.|TRBV10-3|few|TRBJ1-5
TGTGCCATCAGTGCCGCAAGGGCCGAAGGTAACCAGCCCCAGCATTTT
CAISAARAEGNQPQHF
>.|TRBV5-1|.|TRBJ2-1
TGCGCCAGCAGGGACAGAGTTGGCGGCAATGAGCAGTTCTTC
CASRDRVGGNEQFF
>.|TRBV28|many|TRBJ2-7
TGTGCCAGCACCTCAGGTCTCCACTACGAGCAGTACTTC
CASTSGLHYEQYF
>.|TRBV7-8|many|TRBJ2-2
TGTGCCAGCAGCTTAGGGAGAGCTACCACGAACACCGGGGAGCTGTTTTTT
CASSLGRATTNTGELFF
>.|TRBV7-9|few|TRBJ1-5
TGTGCCAGCAGCTTAGGCGGGATTCAATATCAGCCCCAGCATTTT
CASSLGGIQYQPQHF
>TRBD2|TRBV13|.|TRBJ2-4
TGTGCCAGCAGCTTAGGCGGGACTAGCGGGAGAGGGGACATTCAGTACTTC
CASSLGGTSGRGDIQYF
>TRBD2|TRBV27|.|TRBJ2-2
TGTGCCAGCAGTTTAGCGTATGGGAGGGCCACCGGGGAGCTGTTTTTT
CASSLAYGRATGELFF
>.|TRBV2|many|TRBJ2-7
TGTGCCAGCAGACGGGACGGGACCTACGAGCAGTACTTC
CASRRDGTYEQYF
>.|TRBV15|many|TRBJ1-4
TGTGCCACCAGCTCGGACTACCGCCAGGGGAAACTGTTTTTT
CATSSDYRQGKLFF
>TRBD1|TRBV6-1|many|TRBJ1-1
TGTGCCAGCACCCGAGACGGATTCAGGGGGCGGAAGGCGAACACTGAAGCTTTCTTT
CASTRDGFRGRKANTEAFF
>.|TRBV19|many|TRBJ1-2
TGTGCCAGTAGTATCGGTGAGGGTCACTATGGCTACACCTTC
CASSIGEGHYGYTF
>.|TRBV28|many|TRBJ2-7
TGTGCCAGCAGAGCTACCTACGAGCAGTACTTC
CASRATYEQYF